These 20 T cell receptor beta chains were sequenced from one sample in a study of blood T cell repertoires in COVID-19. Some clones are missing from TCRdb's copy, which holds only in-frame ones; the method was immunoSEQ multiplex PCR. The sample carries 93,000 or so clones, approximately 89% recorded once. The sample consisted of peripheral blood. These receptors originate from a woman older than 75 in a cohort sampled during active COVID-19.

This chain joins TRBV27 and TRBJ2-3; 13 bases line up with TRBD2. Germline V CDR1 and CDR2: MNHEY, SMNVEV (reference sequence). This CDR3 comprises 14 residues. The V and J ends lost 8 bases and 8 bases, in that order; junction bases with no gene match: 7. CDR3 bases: TGTGCCAGCGGGACTAGCGGGGCGACAAGTACGCAGTATTTT. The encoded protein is CASGTSGATSTQYF.

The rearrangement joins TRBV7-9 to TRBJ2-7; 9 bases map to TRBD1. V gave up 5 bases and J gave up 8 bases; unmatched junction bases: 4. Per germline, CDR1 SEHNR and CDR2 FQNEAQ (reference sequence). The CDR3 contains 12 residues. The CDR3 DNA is TGTGCCAGCAGCAGGGACAGGGCCCAGCAGTACTTC. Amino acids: CASSRDRAQQYF.

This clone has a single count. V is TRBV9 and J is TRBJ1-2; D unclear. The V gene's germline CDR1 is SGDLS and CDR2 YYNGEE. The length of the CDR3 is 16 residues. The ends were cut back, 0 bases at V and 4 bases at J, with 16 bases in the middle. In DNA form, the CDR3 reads TGTGCCAGCAGCGTAGGCGTCTCGGGGTCTGGCTATGGCTACACCTTC. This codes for CASSVGVSGSGYGYTF. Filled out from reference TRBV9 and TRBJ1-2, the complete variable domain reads DSGVTQTPKHLITATGQRVTLRCSPRSGDLSVYWYQQSLDQGLQFLIQYYNGEERAKGNILERFSAQQFPDLHSELNLSSLELGDSALYFCASSVGVSGSGYGYTFGSGTRLTVV.

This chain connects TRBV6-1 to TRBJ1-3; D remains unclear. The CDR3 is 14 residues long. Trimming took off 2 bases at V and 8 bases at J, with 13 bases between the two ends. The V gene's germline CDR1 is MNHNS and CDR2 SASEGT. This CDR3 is CASSETGPEDTIYF. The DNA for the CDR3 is TGTGCCAGCAGTGAAACTGGACCGGAGGACACCATATATTTT.

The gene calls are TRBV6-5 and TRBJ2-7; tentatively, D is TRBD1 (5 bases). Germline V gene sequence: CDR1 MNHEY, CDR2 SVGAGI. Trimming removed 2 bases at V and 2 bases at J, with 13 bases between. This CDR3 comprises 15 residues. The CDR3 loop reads CASSYVRTPPYEQYF. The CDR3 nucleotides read TGTGCCAGCAGTTACGTCCGGACACCTCCCTACGAGCAGTACTTC.

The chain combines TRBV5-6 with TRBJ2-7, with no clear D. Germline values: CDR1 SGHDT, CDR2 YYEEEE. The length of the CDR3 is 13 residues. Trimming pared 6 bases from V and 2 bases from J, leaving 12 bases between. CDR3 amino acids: CASTLAGPYEQYF. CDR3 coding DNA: TGTGCCAGCACCCTGGCAGGTCCCTACGAGCAGTACTTC.

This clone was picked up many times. The CDR3 coding sequence is TGTGCCAGCAGTAAGCCCCACGAGCAGTACTTC. This codes for CASSKPHEQYF. This chain joins TRBV3-1 (or the pseudogene TRBV3-2) and TRBJ2-7; D is ambiguous. Germline V lookup: CDR1 LGHDT, CDR2 YNNKEL (reference sequence). Trimming removed 6 bases from V and 5 bases from J, with 8 bases in between. This CDR3 is 11 amino acids long.

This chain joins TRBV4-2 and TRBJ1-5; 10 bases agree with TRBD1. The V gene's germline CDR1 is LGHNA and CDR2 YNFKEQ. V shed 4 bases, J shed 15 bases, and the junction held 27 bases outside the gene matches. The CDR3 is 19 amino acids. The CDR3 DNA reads TGTGCCAGCAGCCGACCAGGACAGGGGGGATCTCTTGGGGGATCTCTTGTGCATTTT. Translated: CASSRPGQGGSLGGSLVHF.

CDR3 in amino acids: CASSFRTGRQPQHF. The CDR3 coding sequence is TGTGCCAGCAGTTTCCGGACAGGGCGTCAGCCCCAGCATTTT. The chain recombines TRBV28 with TRBJ1-5, with TRBD1 matching 8 bases. Germline V gene sequence: CDR1 MDHEN, CDR2 SYDVKM. The CDR3 length is 14 residues. Germline trimming cut 3 bases from V and 6 bases from J; bases unmatched to any gene: 4.

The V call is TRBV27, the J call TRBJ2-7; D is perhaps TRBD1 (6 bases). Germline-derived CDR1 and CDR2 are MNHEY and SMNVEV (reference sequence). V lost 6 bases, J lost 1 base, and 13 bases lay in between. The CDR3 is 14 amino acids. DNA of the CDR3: TGTGCCAGCAGCGACAGGCATCAATCCTACGAGCAGTACTTC. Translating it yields CASSDRHQSYEQYF.

CDR3 sequence (DNA): TGTGCCAGCAGTCCCCTCCTTCCGGGACAGGGGACAGATACGCAGTATTTT. It yields the protein CASSPLLPGQGTDTQYF. The chain carries TRBV27 and TRBJ2-3; 10 bases fit TRBD1. Per the germline V gene, CDR1 is MNHEY and CDR2 is SMNVEV (reference sequence). Trimming took 5 bases from V and 3 from J; bases not matched to a gene: 11. The CDR3 spans 17 residues.

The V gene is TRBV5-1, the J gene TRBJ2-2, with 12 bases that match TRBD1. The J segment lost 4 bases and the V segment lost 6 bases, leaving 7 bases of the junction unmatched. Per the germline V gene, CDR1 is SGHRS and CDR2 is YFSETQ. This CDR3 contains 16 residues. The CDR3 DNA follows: TGCGCCAGCACCACCGGGACAGGGGGCCCCACCGGGGAGCTGTTTTTT. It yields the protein CASTTGTGGPTGELFF.

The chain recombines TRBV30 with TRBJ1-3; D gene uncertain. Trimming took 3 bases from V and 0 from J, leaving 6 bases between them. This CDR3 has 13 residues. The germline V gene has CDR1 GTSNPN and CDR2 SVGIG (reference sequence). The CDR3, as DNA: TGTGCCTGGAGGGGCCTCTCTGGAAACACCATATATTTT. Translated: CAWRGLSGNTIYF. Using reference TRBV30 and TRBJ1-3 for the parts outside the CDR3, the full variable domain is SQTIHQWPATLVQPVGSPLSLECTVEGTSNPNLYWYRQAAGRGLQLLFYSVGIGQISSEVPQNLSASRPQDRQFILSSKKLLLSDSGFYLCAWRGLSGNTIYFGEGSWLTVV.

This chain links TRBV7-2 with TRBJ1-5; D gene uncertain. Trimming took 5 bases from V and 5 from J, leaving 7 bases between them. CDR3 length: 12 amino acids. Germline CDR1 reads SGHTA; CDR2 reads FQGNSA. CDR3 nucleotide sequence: TGTGCCAGCAGCCACCTACATCAGCCCCAGCATTTT. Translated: CASSHLHQPQHF.

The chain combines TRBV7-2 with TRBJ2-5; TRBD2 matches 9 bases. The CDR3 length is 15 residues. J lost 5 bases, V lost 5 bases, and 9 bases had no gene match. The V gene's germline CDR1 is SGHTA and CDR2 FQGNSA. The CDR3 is CASSLAGGGRETQYF. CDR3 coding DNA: TGTGCCAGCAGCCTCGCGGGGGGGGGCCGGGAGACCCAGTACTTC.

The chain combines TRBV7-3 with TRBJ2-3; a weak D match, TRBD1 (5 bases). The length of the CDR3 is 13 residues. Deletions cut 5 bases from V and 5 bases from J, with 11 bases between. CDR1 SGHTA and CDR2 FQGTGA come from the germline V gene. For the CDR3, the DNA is TGTGCCAGCAGCGGGCTTCAGGGAGATACGCAGTATTTT. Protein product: CASSGLQGDTQYF.

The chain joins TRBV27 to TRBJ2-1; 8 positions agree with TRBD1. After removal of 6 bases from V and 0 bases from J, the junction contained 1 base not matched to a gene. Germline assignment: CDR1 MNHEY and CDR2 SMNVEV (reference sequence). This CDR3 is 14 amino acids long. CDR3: CASRGTGSYNEQFF. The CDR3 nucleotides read TGTGCCAGCAGGGGGACAGGCTCCTACAATGAGCAGTTCTTC.

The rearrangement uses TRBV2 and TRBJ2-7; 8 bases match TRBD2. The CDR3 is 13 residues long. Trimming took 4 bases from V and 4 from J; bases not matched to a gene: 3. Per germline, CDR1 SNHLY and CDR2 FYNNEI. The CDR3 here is CASSAAGGYEQYF. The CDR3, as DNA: TGTGCCAGCAGTGCCGCGGGAGGATACGAGCAGTACTTC.

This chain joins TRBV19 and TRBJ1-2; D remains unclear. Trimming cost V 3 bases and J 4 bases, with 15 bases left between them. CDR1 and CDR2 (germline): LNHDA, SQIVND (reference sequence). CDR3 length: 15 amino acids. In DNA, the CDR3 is TGTGCCAGTAGTATCGGTCCCACGCACGTCTATGGCTACACCTTC. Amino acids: CASSIGPTHVYGYTF.

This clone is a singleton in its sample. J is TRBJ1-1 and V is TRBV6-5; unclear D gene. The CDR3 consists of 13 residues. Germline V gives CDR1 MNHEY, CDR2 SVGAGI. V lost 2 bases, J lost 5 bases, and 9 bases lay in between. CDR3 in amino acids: CASSYASRTEAFF. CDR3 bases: TGTGCCAGCAGTTACGCGAGCAGGACTGAAGCTTTCTTT.